This passage covers 18 T cell receptor beta chains from one sample sequenced in a study of beta chain features in type 1 diabetes (dated by TCRdb to the late 2010s). The library came from the immunoSEQ multiplex PCR assay. All of the isolated RNA was reverse transcribed with the High Capacity cDNA Reverse Transcription Kit, so expressed TCRB transcripts were sequenced. TCRdb's version of the immuneACCESS table is confined to in-frame rearrangements and falls short of the full clone set. An unresolved V gene accounts for under half of the shortfall where checked; the remainder is of unknown origin. A total of roughly 500,000 clones appear in this sample, roughly 10% of them only once. About 0.042% of the sample comes from the top ten. The sample comprised naive CD4+ T cells from blood. What this sample's cell subset or site label stands for: true naive CD4+ T cells. The receptors come from a woman under 30 in good health.

There are a few counts of this clone. The chain links TRBV29-1 to TRBJ2-2; 7 bases match TRBD1. The germline CDR1 and CDR2 sequences are SQVTM and ANQGSEA. V was pared by 4 bases and J by 1 base, with 3 bases of the junction left unmatched. There are 14 residues in the CDR3. CDR3 nucleotides: TGCAGCGTTGGAAGGACAGGGAACACCGGGGAGCTGTTTTTT. Translation gives CSVGRTGNTGELFF.

This clone was detected a few times. The chain employs TRBV5-1 and TRBJ2-3, with D perhaps matching TRBD2 (5 bases). This CDR3 spans 14 amino acids. Looked up from germline, CDR1 is SGHRS and CDR2 is YFSETQ. Trimming removed 3 bases from V and 1 base from J, with 9 bases in between. The CDR3 DNA is TGCGCCAGCAGCTCAAGAGCGGGCACAGATACGCAGTATTTT. This translates into CASSSRAGTDTQYF. Looking up the rest from reference TRBV5-1 and TRBJ2-3 gives the full variable domain: KAGVTQTPRYLIKTRGQQVTLSCSPISGHRSVSWYQQTPGQGLQFLFEYFSETQRNKGNFPGRFSGRQFSNSRSEMNVSTLELGDSALYLCASSSRAGTDTQYFGPGTRLTVL.

This clone was observed a few times. This chain joins TRBV7-6 and TRBJ2-4; possibly TRBD1 for D (6 bases). V shed 6 bases and J shed 1 base, with 16 bases lying between them. The germline V gene has CDR1 SGHVS and CDR2 FNYEAQ. The CDR3 spans 16 residues. The CDR3 DNA sequence: TGTGCCAGCAGTCTCGGGTCCACAGGGGCCAAAAACATTCAGTACTTC. As protein: CASSLGSTGAKNIQYF.

This clone was observed a few times. V and J are TRBV30 and TRBJ1-5, with D unclear. This CDR3 spans 17 amino acids. Per germline, CDR1 GTSNPN and CDR2 SVGIG (reference sequence). The V gene lost 0 bases and the J gene lost 4 bases, with 19 bases spanning the gap. CDR3 sequence reads: CAWSVGKFTESNQPQHF. The CDR3 DNA follows: TGTGCCTGGAGTGTAGGAAAGTTCACGGAGTCGAATCAGCCCCAGCATTTT.

This clone was seen more than once but under ten times. This chain joins TRBV5-1 and TRBJ2-5, with D perhaps being TRBD1 or TRBD2 (5 bases each). The CDR3 spans 15 residues. CDR1 is SGHRS, CDR2 YFSETQ, per germline. The ends were cut back, 0 bases at V and 2 bases at J, with 11 bases in the middle. The CDR3 region is CASSLGQGRQETQYF. The CDR3 coding sequence is TGCGCCAGCAGCTTGGGCCAGGGACGTCAAGAGACCCAGTACTTC.

This clone was detected only a few times. This sequence joins TRBV29-1 and TRBJ2-7; D possibly corresponds to TRBD1 (5 bases). Germline-derived CDR1 and CDR2 are SQVTM and ANQGSEA. V lost 0 bases, J lost 0 bases, and 12 bases lay in between. This CDR3 is built from 15 residues. For the CDR3, the DNA is TGCAGCGTTGAAGACCCTCAGGGTAGCTCCTACGAGCAGTACTTC. Protein: CSVEDPQGSSYEQYF.

This clone has a handful of counts. V is TRBV9 and J is TRBJ2-2; 7 bases match TRBD2. V gave up 10 bases and J gave up 7 bases; unmatched junction bases: 13. CDR3 length: 14 residues. Per the germline V gene, CDR1 is SGDLS and CDR2 is YYNGEE. CDR3 sequence (DNA): TGTGCCTCCGACCGCCCGGGAGGTAACGGGGAGCTGTTTTTT. Its protein is CASDRPGGNGELFF.

The rearrangement joins TRBV6-6 to TRBJ2-3; 13 bases fit TRBD2. The germline gives CDR1 MNHNY, CDR2 SVGAGI (reference sequence). Trimming removed 9 bases from V and 7 bases from J; junction bases left unmatched: 4. The CDR3 runs 13 residues. CDR3 residues: CASRLAGGHTQYF. CDR3 DNA: TGTGCCAGTCGACTAGCGGGGGGCCATACGCAGTATTTT.

This chain uses TRBV5-4 with TRBJ2-5, with D unresolved. V dropped 1 base and J dropped 9 bases, with 10 bases sitting between them. Germline assignment: CDR1 SGHNT and CDR2 YYREEE (reference sequence). The CDR3 sequence is 12 residues long. The CDR3 region has the DNA TGTGCCAGCAGCTTGCCTTCCGAGGCCCAGTACTTC. Protein product: CASSLPSEAQYF.

The table lists this clone with a few counts. The J gene is TRBJ2-7, the V gene TRBV18; 9 nucleotides agree with TRBD1. The CDR3 is made up of 15 amino acids. Germline trimming cut 2 bases from V and 2 bases from J; bases unmatched to any gene: 4. Germline V gene data show CDR1 as KGHSH and CDR2 as LQKENI. The CDR3 loop reads CASSPIRTGAYEQYF. The CDR3 nucleotides are TGTGCCAGCTCACCAATCAGGACAGGGGCCTACGAGCAGTACTTC. The variable domain in full, with the rest retrieved from reference TRBV18 and TRBJ2-7, is NAGVMQNPRHLVRRRGQEARLRCSPMKGHSHVYWYRQLPEEGLKFMVYLQKENIIDESGMPKERFSAEFPKEGPSILRIQQVVRGDSAAYFCASSPIRTGAYEQYFGPGTRLTVT.

The chain carries TRBV29-1 and TRBJ2-7; a weak D match, TRBD2 (5 bases). CDR1 and CDR2 (germline): SQVTM, ANQGSEA. This CDR3 region has 12 residues. Trimming removed 3 bases at V and 5 bases at J, with 11 bases between. The CDR3 bases are TGCAGCGTTGACCGGGGTGTCAACGAGCAGTACTTC. Translation: CSVDRGVNEQYF.

To note about this clone: Different DNA sequences within this sample yield the same CDR3. This chain links TRBV7-2 with TRBJ2-5; D gene unclear. The CDR3 is made up of 11 amino acids. V lost 4 bases and J 4 bases, leaving 4 bases between the germline ends. The germline gives CDR1 SGHTA, CDR2 FQGNSA. The CDR3 DNA sequence: TGTGCCAGCAGCTCAACAGAGACCCAGTACTTC. Protein sequence: CASSSTETQYF. The variable domain in full, completed from reference TRBV7-2 and TRBJ2-5, reads GAGVSQSPSNKVTEKGKDVELRCDPISGHTALYWYRQSLGQGLEFLIYFQGNSAPDKSGLPSDRFSAERTGGSVSTLTIQRTQQEDSAVYLCASSSTETQYFGPGTRLLVL.

This clone appeared a few times. The V call is TRBV7-9, the J call TRBJ1-1; D remains unclear. Germline V gives CDR1 SEHNR, CDR2 FQNEAQ (reference sequence). The ends were cut back, 0 bases at V and 10 bases at J, with 12 bases in the middle. This CDR3 has 13 residues. Here the CDR3 reads CASSLATGVRAFF. CDR3 in DNA: TGTGCCAGCAGCTTAGCGACCGGGGTCCGAGCTTTCTTT.

This clone was seen a few times. The chain couples TRBV5-1 to TRBJ2-1; tentatively, D is TRBD2 (5 bases). CDR1 and CDR2 from the germline V gene are SGHRS and YFSETQ. The CDR3 sequence is 16 residues long. Between the trimmed V and J ends, which lost 3 bases and 0 bases, there was a span of 13 bases. The CDR3 region is CASSYTLAGSYNEQFF. The CDR3, as DNA: TGCGCCAGCAGCTACACGCTAGCTGGCTCCTACAATGAGCAGTTCTTC.

This clone occurred many times. The chain links TRBV29-1 to TRBJ2-6; no firm D call. Trimming took off 6 bases at V and 0 bases at J, with 9 bases between the two ends. Germline CDR1 reads SQVTM; CDR2 reads ANQGSEA. The CDR3 sequence is 14 residues long. The CDR3 loop reads CSVTELSGANVLTF. The DNA of the CDR3 is TGCAGCGTCACCGAGCTCTCTGGGGCCAACGTCCTGACTTTC.

This clone was counted only a few times. Other DNA variants within this sample encode the same CDR3. The chain uses TRBV5-1 and TRBJ2-3; possible D gene TRBD1, 6 bases. The CDR3 is 14 amino acids. Trimming removed 4 bases at V and 2 bases at J, with 11 bases between. Germline CDR1 SGHRS, CDR2 YFSETQ. The CDR3 sequence: CASSPGQSTDTQYF. CDR3 DNA: TGCGCCAGCAGCCCAGGACAGTCCACAGATACGCAGTATTTT.

The chain combines TRBV9 with TRBJ1-6; TRBD1 aligns across 10 bases. The CDR3 covers 15 residues. V was pared by 3 bases and J by 8 bases, with 5 bases of the junction left unmatched. CDR1 SGDLS and CDR2 YYNGEE come from the germline V gene. The CDR3 reads CASSGDRGLYSPLHF. CDR3 DNA sequence: TGTGCCAGCAGCGGAGACAGGGGGCTATATTCACCCCTCCACTTT.

The V and J genes are TRBV29-1 and TRBJ1-2, with a possible D match to TRBD1 (5 bases). Germline CDR1 is SQVTM and CDR2 is ANQGSEA. There are 11 residues in the CDR3. V lost 4 bases and J 8 bases, leaving 11 bases between the germline ends. The CDR3 reads CSVGGARGYTF. DNA of the CDR3: TGCAGCGTTGGAGGGGCGCGCGGCTACACCTTC.